This entry lists 2 T cell receptor beta chains sequenced from one sample in a study of blood T cell repertoires in COVID-19. Assay: immunoSEQ multiplex PCR; the TCRdb copy retains only in-frame clones and omits some. The table records around 180,000 clones, 75% to 90% of them present only once. The sample comprised peripheral blood. These receptors all stem from a man in his 70s with active or convalescent COVID-19.

The genes are TRBV20-1 and TRBJ1-2; the match to TRBD1 covers 10 bases. The germline CDR1 and CDR2 sequences are DFQATT and SNEGSKA (reference sequence). This CDR3 is 10 amino acids long. Trimming at V came to 4 bases and at J to 14 bases, leaving 4 bases not matched to a gene. Here the CDR3 DNA reads TGCAGTGCTAAAGGGACAGGGGAAACCTTC. Translation: CSAKGTGETF.

This chain links TRBV10-3 with TRBJ2-1; possible D gene TRBD1, 5 bases. This CDR3 region has 13 residues. Trimming removed 1 base from V and 6 bases from J, with 7 bases in between. The germline gives CDR1 ENHRY, CDR2 SYGVKD. CDR3 sequence (DNA): TGTGCCATCAGTGAGTGGCAGGGCAATGAGCAGTTCTTC. Amino acid sequence: CAISEWQGNEQFF.